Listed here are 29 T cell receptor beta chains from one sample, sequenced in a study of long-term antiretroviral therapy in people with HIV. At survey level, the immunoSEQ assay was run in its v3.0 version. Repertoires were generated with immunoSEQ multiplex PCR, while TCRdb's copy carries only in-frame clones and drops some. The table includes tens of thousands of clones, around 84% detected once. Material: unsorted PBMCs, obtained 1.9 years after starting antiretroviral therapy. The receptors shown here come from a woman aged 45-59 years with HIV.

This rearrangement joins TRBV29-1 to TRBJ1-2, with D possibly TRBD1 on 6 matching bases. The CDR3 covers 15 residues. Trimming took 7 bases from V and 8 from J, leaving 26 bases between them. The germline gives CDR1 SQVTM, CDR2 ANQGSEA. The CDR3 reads CSAPRGGDVISGYTF. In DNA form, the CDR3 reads TGCAGCGCCCCGAGAGGGGGGGACGTTATATCCGGCTACACCTTC.

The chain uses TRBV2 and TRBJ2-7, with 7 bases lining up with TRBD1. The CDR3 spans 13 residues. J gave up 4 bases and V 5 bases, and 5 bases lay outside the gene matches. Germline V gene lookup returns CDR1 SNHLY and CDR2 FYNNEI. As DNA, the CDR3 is TGTGCCAGCAGTCCGGAACAGGGGTACGAGCAGTACTTC. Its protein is CASSPEQGYEQYF.

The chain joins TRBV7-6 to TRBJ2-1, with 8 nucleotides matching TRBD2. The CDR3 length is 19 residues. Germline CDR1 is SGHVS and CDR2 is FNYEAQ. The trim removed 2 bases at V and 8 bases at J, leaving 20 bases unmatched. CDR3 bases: TGTGCCAGCAGCTTACCCAGTAGGGCGAGCGGGGGCGAACGGGATGAGCAGTTCTTC. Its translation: CASSLPSRASGGERDEQFF.

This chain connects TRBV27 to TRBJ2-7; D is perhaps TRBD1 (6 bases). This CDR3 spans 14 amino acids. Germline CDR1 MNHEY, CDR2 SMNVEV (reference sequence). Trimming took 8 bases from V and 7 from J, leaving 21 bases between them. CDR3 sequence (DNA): TGTGCCAGCTCCCATTCCGGGACACAACATGAGCAGTACTTC. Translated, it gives CASSHSGTQHEQYF.

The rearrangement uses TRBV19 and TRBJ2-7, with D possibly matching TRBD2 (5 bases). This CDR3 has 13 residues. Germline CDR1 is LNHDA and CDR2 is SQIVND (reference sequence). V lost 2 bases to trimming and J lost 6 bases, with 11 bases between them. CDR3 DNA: TGTGCCAGTAGTATACGGCTAGCTGTCGAGCAGTACTTC. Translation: CASSIRLAVEQYF. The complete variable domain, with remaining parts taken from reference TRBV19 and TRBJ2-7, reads DGGITQSPKYLFRKEGQNVTLSCEQNLNHDAMYWYRQDPGQGLRLIYYSQIVNDFQKGDIAEGYSVSREKKESFPLTVTSAQKNPTAFYLCASSIRLAVEQYFGPGTRLTVT.

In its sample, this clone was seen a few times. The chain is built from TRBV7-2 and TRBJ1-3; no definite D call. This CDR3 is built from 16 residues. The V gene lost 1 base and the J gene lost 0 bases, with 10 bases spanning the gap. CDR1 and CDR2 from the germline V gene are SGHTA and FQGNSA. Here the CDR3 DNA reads TGTGCCAGCAGCTTAGGGCCCGAACTCTCTGGAAACACCATATATTTT. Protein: CASSLGPELSGNTIYF.

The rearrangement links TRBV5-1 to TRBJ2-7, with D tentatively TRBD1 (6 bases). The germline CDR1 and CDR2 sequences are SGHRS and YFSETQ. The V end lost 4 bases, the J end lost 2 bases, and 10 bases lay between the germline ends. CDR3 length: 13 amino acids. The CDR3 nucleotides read TGCGCCAGCAGCCGAGGACAGACCTACGAGCAGTACTTC. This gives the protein CASSRGQTYEQYF.

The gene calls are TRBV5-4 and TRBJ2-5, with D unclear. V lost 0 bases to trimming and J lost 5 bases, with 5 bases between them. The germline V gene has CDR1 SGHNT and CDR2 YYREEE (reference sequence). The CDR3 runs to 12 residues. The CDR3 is CASSLVDETQYF. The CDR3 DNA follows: TGTGCCAGCAGCTTGGTGGACGAGACCCAGTACTTC.

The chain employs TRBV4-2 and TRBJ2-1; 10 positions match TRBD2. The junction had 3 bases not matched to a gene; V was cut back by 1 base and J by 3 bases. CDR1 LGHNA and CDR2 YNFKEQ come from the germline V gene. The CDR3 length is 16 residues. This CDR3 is CASSQVTSGVYNEQFF. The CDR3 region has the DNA TGTGCCAGCAGCCAAGTAACTAGCGGGGTCTACAATGAGCAGTTCTTC.

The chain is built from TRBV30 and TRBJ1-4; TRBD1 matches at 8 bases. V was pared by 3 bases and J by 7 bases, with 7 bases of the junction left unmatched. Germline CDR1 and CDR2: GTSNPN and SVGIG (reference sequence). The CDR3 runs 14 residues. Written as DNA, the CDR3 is TGTGCCTGGAGGGTGACAGGGGCTGGTGAAAAACTGTTTTTT. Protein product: CAWRVTGAGEKLFF.

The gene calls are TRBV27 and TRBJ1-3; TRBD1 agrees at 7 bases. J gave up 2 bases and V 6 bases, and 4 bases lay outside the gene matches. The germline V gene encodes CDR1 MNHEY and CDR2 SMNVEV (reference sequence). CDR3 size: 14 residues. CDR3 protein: CASRLTGAGNTIYF. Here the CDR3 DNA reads TGTGCCAGCAGGCTTACAGGGGCTGGAAACACCATATATTTT.

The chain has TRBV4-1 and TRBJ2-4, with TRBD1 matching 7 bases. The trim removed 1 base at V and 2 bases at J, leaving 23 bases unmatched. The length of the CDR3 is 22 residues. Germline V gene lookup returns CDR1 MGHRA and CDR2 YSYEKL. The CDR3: CASSQGRADGTAFYLTKNIQYF. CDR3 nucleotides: TGCGCCAGCAGCCAAGGACGGGCGGACGGGACAGCATTTTACCTGACCAAAAACATTCAGTACTTC.

CDR3 DNA sequence: TGTGCCAGCAGCCTTGGGGGGGCGAACTCGAACACTGAAGCTTTCTTT. Translated, it gives CASSLGGANSNTEAFF. The chain uses TRBV7-2 and TRBJ1-1; possibly TRBD1 for D (6 bases). The CDR3 totals 16 residues. CDR1 SGHTA and CDR2 FQGNSA come from the germline V gene. V lost 5 bases to trimming and J lost 1 base, with 17 bases between them.

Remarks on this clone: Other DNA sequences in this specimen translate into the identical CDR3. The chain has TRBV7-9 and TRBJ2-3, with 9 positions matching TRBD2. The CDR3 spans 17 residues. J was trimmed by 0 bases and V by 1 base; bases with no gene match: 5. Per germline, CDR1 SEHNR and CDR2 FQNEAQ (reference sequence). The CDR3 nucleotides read TGTGCCAGCAGCTTAGGAGCTAGCGGGACTAGCACAGATACGCAGTATTTT. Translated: CASSLGASGTSTDTQYF.

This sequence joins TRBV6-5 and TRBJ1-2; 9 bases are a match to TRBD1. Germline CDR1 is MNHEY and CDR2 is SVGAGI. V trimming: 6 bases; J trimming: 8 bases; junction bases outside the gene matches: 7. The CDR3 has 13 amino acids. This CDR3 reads CASRMGQGGGYTF. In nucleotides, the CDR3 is TGTGCCAGCAGAATGGGACAGGGTGGAGGCTACACCTTC.

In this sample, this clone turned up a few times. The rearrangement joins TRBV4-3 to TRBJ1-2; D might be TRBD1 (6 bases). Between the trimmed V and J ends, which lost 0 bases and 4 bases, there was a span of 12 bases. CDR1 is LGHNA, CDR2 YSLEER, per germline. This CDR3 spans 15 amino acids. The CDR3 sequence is CASSQEGEGGYGYTF. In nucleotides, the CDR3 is TGCGCCAGCAGCCAAGAAGGGGAGGGGGGCTATGGCTACACCTTC.

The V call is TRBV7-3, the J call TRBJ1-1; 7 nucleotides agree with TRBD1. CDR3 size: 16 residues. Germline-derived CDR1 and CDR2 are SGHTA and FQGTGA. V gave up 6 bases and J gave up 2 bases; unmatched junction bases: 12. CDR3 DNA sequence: TGTGCCAGCAGTCCAATGGGGGGACAGAGAAACACTGAAGCTTTCTTT. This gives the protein CASSPMGGQRNTEAFF. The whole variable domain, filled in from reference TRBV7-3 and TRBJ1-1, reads GAGVSQTPSNKVTEKGKYVELRCDPISGHTALYWYRQSLGQGPEFLIYFQGTGAADDSGLPNDRFFAVRPEGSVSTLKIQRTERGDSAVYLCASSPMGGQRNTEAFFGQGTRLTVV.

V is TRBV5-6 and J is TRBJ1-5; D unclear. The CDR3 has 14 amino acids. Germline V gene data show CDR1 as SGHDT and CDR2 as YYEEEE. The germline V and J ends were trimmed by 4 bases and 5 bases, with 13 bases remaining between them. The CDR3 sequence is CASSPPTTYQPQHF. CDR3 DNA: TGTGCCAGCAGCCCCCCCACCACCTATCAGCCCCAGCATTTT. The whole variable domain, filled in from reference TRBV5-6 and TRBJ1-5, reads DAGVTQSPTHLIKTRGQQVTLRCSPKSGHDTVSWYQQALGQGPQFIFQYYEEEERQRGNFPDRFSGHQFPNYSSELNVNALLLGDSALYLCASSPPTTYQPQHFGDGTRLSIL.

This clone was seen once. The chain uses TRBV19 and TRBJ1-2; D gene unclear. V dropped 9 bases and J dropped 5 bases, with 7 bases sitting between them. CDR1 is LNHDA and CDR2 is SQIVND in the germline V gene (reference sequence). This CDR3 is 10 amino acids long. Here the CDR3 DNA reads TGTGCCAGCCGCAATTATGGCTACACCTTC. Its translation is CASRNYGYTF.

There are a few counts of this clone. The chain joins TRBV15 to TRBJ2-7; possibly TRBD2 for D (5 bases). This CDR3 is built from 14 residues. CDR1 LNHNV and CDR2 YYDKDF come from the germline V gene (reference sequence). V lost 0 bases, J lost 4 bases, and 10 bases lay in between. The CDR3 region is CATSRDLRGYEQYF. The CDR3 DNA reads TGTGCCACCAGCAGAGATCTCCGAGGGTACGAGCAGTACTTC.

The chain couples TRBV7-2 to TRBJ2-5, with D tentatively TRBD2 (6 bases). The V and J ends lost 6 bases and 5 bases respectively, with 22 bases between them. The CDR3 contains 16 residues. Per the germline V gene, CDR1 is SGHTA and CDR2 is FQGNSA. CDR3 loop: CASRRGGTAAGETQYF. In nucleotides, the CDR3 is TGTGCCAGCAGGCGGGGCGGGACCGCGGCGGGGGAGACCCAGTACTTC.

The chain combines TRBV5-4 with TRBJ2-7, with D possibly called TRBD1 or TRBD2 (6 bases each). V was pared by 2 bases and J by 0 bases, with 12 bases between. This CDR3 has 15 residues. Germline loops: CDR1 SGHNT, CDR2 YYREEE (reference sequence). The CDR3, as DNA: TGTGCCAGCAGCTTCGGAGGGACAAGCTCCTACGAGCAGTACTTC. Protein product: CASSFGGTSSYEQYF.

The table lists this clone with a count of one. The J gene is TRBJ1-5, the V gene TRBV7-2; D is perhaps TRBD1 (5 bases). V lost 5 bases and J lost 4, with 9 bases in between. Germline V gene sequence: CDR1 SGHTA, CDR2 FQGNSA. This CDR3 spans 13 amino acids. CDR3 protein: CASSPRANQPQHF. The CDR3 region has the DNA TGTGCCAGCAGCCCCAGGGCTAATCAGCCCCAGCATTTT.

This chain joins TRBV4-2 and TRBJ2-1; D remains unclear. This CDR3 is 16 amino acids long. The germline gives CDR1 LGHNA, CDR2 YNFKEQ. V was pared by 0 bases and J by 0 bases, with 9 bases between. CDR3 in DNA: TGTGCCAGCAGCCAAGAGTGGGCGAGCTCCTACAATGAGCAGTTCTTC. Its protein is CASSQEWASSYNEQFF.

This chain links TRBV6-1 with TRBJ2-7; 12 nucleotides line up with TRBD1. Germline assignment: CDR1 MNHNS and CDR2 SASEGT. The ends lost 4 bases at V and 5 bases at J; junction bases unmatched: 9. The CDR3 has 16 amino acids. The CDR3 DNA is TGTGCCAGCAGTGGGAATCCGGGACAGGGGGCCAACGAGCAGTACTTC. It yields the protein CASSGNPGQGANEQYF.

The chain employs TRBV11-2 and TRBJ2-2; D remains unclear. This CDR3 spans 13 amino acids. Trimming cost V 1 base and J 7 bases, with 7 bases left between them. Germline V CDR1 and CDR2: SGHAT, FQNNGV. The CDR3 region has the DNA TGTGCCAGCAGCTTAGGAGTGAGCGGGGAGCTGTTTTTT. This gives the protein CASSLGVSGELFF.

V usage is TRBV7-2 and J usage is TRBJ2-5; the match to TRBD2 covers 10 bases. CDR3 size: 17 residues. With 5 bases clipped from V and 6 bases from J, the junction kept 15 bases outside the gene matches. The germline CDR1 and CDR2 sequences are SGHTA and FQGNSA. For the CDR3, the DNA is TGTGCCAGCAGCCCCAGGGGGGAAGCGGGGGGGCGGCAGACCCAGTACTTC. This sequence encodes CASSPRGEAGGRQTQYF.

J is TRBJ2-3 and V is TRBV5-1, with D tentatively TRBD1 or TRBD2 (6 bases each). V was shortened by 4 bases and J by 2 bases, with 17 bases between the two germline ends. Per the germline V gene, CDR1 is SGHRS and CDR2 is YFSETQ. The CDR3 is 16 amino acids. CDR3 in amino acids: CASSMGWGANTDTQYF. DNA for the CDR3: TGCGCCAGCAGCATGGGGTGGGGGGCCAACACAGATACGCAGTATTTT. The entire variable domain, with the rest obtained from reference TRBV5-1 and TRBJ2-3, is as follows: KAGVTQTPRYLIKTRGQQVTLSCSPISGHRSVSWYQQTPGQGLQFLFEYFSETQRNKGNFPGRFSGRQFSNSRSEMNVSTLELGDSALYLCASSMGWGANTDTQYFGPGTRLTVL.

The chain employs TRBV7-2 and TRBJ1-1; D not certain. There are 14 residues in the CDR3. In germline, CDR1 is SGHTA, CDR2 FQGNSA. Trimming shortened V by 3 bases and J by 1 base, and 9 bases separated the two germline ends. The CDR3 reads CASSFNGPNTEAFF. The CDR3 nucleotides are TGTGCCAGCAGCTTTAACGGTCCGAACACTGAAGCTTTCTTT.